This T cell receptor (beta chain) is drawn from a study of T cell repertoires in cytomegalovirus infection. Notes on the study in general: HLA-C-restricted CMV-specific TCR beta clonotypes prevailed in the ex vivo response.

Turning to this clonotype: Antigen unknown.

Germline CDR1 MGHRA, CDR2 YSYEKL. V lost 4 bases and J 0 bases, leaving 21 bases between the germline ends. The CDR3 covers 18 residues. Each CDR3 protein gets one entry after TCRdb re-called the reads with MiXCR. Of 350,000 to 500,000 distinct CDR3 sequences in the sample, 25% to 40% were seen once. The gene calls are TRBV4-1 and TRBJ1-1; a possible D gene is TRBD1 (6 bases). The specimen sequenced was PBMCs. This TCR derives from a human donor in good health (CMV status not recorded). Some clones in this sample may be carry-over from other donors' samples. This chain's CDR3 is CASSRIGGQESMNTEAFF. The CDR3 DNA reads TGCGCCAGCAGCCGCATAGGGGGGCAAGAATCAATGAACACTGAAGCTTTCTTT.